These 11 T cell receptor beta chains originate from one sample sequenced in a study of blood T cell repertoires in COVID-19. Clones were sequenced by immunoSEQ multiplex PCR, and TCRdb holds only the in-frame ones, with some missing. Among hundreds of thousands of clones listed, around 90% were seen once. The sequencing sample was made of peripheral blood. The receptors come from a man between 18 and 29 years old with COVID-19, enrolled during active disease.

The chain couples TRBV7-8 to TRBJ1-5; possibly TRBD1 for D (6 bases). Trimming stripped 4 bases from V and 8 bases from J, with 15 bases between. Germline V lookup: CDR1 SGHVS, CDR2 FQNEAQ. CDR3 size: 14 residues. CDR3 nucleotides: TGTGCCAGCAGCTCCCGGACAGCCCTTGAGCCCCAGCATTTT. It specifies CASSSRTALEPQHF.

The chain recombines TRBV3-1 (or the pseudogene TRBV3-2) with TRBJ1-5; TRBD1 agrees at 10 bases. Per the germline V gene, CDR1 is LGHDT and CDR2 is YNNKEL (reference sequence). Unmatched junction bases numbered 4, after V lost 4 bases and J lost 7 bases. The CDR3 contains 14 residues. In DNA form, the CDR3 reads TGTGCCAGCAGCCCTGGGACAGGGGTCCAGCCCCAGCATTTT. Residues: CASSPGTGVQPQHF.

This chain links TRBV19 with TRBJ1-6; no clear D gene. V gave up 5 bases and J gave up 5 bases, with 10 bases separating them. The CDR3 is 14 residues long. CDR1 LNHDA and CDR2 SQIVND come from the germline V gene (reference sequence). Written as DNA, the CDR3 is TGTGCCAGTAGTCCCTCTGGAGATAATTCACCCCTCCACTTT. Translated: CASSPSGDNSPLHF.

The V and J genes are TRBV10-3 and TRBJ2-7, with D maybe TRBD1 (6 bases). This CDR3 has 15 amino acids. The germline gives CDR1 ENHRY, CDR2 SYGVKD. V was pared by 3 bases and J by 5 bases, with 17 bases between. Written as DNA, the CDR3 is TGTGCCATCAGTGACGTCGGCAGGGGTATAGACGAGCAGTACTTC. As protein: CAISDVGRGIDEQYF.

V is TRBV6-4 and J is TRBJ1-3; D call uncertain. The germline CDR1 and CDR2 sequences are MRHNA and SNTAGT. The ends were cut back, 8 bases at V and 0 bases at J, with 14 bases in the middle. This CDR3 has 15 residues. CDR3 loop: CASPGYFYSGNTIYF. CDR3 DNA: TGTGCCAGCCCCGGGTATTTTTACTCTGGAAACACCATATATTTT.

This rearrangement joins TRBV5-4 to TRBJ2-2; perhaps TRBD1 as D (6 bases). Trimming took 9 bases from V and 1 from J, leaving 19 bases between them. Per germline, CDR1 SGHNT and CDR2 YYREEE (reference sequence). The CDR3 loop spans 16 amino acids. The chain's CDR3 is CATAKAGTLNTGELFF. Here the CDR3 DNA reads TGTGCCACCGCGAAAGCCGGGACATTGAACACCGGGGAGCTGTTTTTT.

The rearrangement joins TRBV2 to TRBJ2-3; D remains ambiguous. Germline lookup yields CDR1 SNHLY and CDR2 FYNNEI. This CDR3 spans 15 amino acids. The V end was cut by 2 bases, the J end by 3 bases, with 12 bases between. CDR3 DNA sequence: TGTGCCAGCAGTGAATTCCAAACAGAAACAGATACGCAGTATTTT. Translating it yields CASSEFQTETDTQYF. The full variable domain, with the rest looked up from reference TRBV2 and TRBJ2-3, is EPEVTQTPSHQVTQMGQEVILRCVPISNHLYFYWYRQILGQKVEFLVSFYNNEISEKSEIFDDQFSVERPDGSNFTLKIRSTKLEDSAMYFCASSEFQTETDTQYFGPGTRLTVL.

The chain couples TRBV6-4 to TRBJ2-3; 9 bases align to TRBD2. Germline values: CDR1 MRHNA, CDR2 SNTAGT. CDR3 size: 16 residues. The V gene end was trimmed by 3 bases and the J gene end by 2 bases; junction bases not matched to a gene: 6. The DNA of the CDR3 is TGTGCCAGCAGTGAGGCTAGCGGGGATTCCACAGATACGCAGTATTTT. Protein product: CASSEASGDSTDTQYF.

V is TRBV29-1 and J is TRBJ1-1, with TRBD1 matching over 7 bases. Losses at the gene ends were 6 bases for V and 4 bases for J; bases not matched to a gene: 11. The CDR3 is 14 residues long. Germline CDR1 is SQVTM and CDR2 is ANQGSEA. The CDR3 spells CSVAVGTASTEAFF. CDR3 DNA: TGCAGCGTCGCCGTGGGGACAGCAAGCACTGAAGCTTTCTTT.

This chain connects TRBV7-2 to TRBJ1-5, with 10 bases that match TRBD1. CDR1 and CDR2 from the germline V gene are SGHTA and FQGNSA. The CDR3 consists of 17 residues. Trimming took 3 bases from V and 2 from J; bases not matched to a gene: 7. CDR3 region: CASSLGQGSIRNQPQHF. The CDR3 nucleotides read TGTGCCAGCAGCTTGGGACAGGGGTCTATTCGCAATCAGCCCCAGCATTTT. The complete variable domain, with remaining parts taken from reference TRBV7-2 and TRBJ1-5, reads GAGVSQSPSNKVTEKGKDVELRCDPISGHTALYWYRQSLGQGLEFLIYFQGNSAPDKSGLPSDRFSAERTGGSVSTLTIQRTQQEDSAVYLCASSLGQGSIRNQPQHFGDGTRLSIL.

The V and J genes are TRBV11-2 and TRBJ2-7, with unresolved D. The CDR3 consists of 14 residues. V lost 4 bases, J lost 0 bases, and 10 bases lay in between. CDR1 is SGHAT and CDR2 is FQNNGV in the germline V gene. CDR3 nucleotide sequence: TGTGCCAGCAGCTCCGATACCAGCTCCTACGAGCAGTACTTC. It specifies CASSSDTSSYEQYF.